This TCR beta chain was sequenced in a study of OX40 agonist ivuxolimab in advanced cancers. Study-level background: Ivuxolimab, which targeted the costimulatory receptor OX40 (CD134), was an agonistic, fully human IgG2 monoclonal antibody. Partial responses were achieved by three dose-escalation patients, of whom one had hepatocellular carcinoma and two had cutaneous melanoma. Intravenous ivuxolimab was administered to patients every 2 weeks at six dose levels: 0.01, 0.1, 0.3, 1.5, 3 and 10 mg/kg. A male proportion of 82.7% and a mean age of 60 years, ranging from 23 to 79, were recorded for the dose-escalation cohort. Peripheral TCRbeta sequencing aimed to test whether ivuxolimab altered TCR sequence diversity and caused clonal T-cell expansion. Among the approximately 54 dose-escalation patients, about 19 had hepatocellular carcinoma, 15 or so melanoma, 9 renal cell carcinoma and 9 head and neck cancer. Prior anti-PD-1, anti-PD-L1 or anti-CTLA-4 therapy was permitted, and approximately 40% of dose-escalation patients had received checkpoint inhibitors. The paper describes the monotherapy dose-escalation part (N ≈ 49 patients) of the phase I trial of ivuxolimab.

Germline trimming amounts to 0 bases on V and 3 bases on J, with 10 as the count of junction bases outside the gene matches. Per the germline V gene (reference sequence), MNHEY is the CDR1 and SMNVEV is the CDR2. The CDR3 runs 17 residues from the cysteine to the phenylalanine. Only the CDR3 DNA stays, 51 bases, in frame from base 1. For sequencing of the TCRbeta CDR3 region, genomic DNA was extracted from the sorted cells. The immunoSEQ Assay was used to sequence the TCRbeta CDR3 regions. TCRdb limited this immuneACCESS table to in-frame rearrangements with V and J called. A share of clones is missing; checked studies link under half to unresolved V genes, and the rest is unexplained. The sample yields about 29,000 clones; roughly nine tenths were counted once. The ten largest clones add up to about 9.4% of the sample. Summary of the overall study and its limitations: Low levels of normalized T-cell clonal expansion were also seen in some patients who did not respond. After ivuxolimab, CD8+ T cells had more expanded clones than CD4+ T cells on average. In the 0.1-3.0 mg/kg groups, partial responders had among the lowest normalized peripheral clonal expansion, particularly in CD8+ T cells. The antigen specificity of the clonally expanded peripheral T cells was not determined. At doses of 0.1 to 3.0 mg/kg, clonal expansion of both CD4+ and CD8+ T cells in blood was seen between baseline and week 6.

Regarding this clone: The target of this receptor is not known. The record has no base qualities; no much larger clone is one base away.

The trial excluded patients who had a history of autoimmune disease or who were on systemic immunosuppression. In every dose cohort, peripheral blood was drawn for TCR sequencing at baseline, cycle 4 day 1, and cycle 7 day 1. The samples were drawn from a first-in-human, open-label, multicenter phase I dose-escalation trial of ivuxolimab. The trial enrolled adults with locally advanced or metastatic head and neck squamous cell, hepatocellular, melanoma or renal cell carcinoma. Before TCR sequencing, CD4+ T cells and CD8+ T cells from peripheral blood were sorted into separate populations. The receptor was isolated from an adult with an advanced solid tumor such as melanoma, head and neck, liver or kidney cancer. Sequenced material: CD4+ or CD8+ T cells sorted from blood, taken in a trial of the OX40 agonist ivuxolimab. The rearrangement joined TRBV27 to TRBJ2-7; TRBD1 fits 8 bases in the junction. The CDR3: CASSLSTQGAPIYEQYF. The DNA reads as follows: TGTGCCAGCAGTTTATCGACCCAGGGGGCGCCTATCTACGAGCAGTACTTC.